This T cell receptor (beta chain) was sequenced in a study of cytomegalovirus exposure and HLA in healthy donors. Study-wide results and limits: What TCR beta sequences reportedly achieved was accurate prediction of HLA-A and HLA-B alleles in most subjects. A few V segments could not be told apart, such as TRBV6-2 and TRBV6-3, and were left out. Altogether, 150 to 200 TCR beta chains were recorded as cytomegalovirus-associated.

With regard to this clone: Its target is not known.

Germline V gene sequence: CDR1 ENHRY, CDR2 SYGVKD. The CDR3 spans 15 residues. Trimming removed 4 bases from V and 3 bases from J, with 12 bases in between. The primer mix had 60 Vbeta and 13 Jbeta primers. Some clones are missing from TCRdb's copy, which holds only in-frame ones; the method was immunoSEQ multiplex PCR. This sample has more than 95,000 clones, with less than 85% found just once. The sequence was obtained from a woman between 18 and 30 years old in good health and CMV-seropositive. Sequencing used PBMCs. The chain is built from TRBV10-3 and TRBJ2-2; tentatively, D is TRBD2 (6 bases). For the CDR3, the DNA is TGTGCCATCAGTGGCTCCGGGACTGACACCGGGGAGCTGTTTTTT. It encodes CAISGSGTDTGELFF.